These T cell receptor beta chains were read from a single sample in a study of T cells after posttransplantation cyclophosphamide. Some clones are missing from TCRdb's copy, which holds only in-frame ones; the method was immunoSEQ multiplex PCR. The sample shows around 8,000 clones, none of them appearing just once. This sample comprised PBMCs, obtained after an allogeneic stem cell transplant with post-transplant cyclophosphamide. Receptor source: a young adult male patient who received an allogeneic stem cell transplant from an unrelated donor, was CMV-positive, and had acute and chronic GVHD. A subset of T cells may come from the graft donor. The CDR3 runs from the conserved cysteine through the conserved F or W. A D gene is named only where the DNA matches it firmly.

d_gene	v_gene	CDR3aa
NA	TRBV7-8	CASTLYNEQFF
NA	TRBV6-1	CASRRVLGTDTQYF
TRBD2	TRBV5-1	CASSPRMGTSSYNEQFF
TRBD1	TRBV7-9	CASSPFGTVLYF
NA	TRBV9	CASSRGGEYTDTQYF
TRBD1	TRBV27	CASRVRGEGQPQHF
NA	TRBV19	CASSTQGTQYF
NA	TRBV30	CAWSLSQISGNTIYF
NA	TRBV11-2	CASNGHLTDTQYF
TRBD1	TRBV30	CACPKGQANTEAFF
NA	TRBV7-8	CASSSLGLGANTEAFF
TRBD1	TRBV24-1	CATSDPSRTGYGYTF
TRBD1	TRBV10-3	CAIDQGAQTEAFF
NA	TRBV11-3	CASSLTGSPGGELFF
TRBD2	TRBV9	CASSVGPGTTYNEQFF
NA	TRBV5-1	CASSLGVEEGKLFF
NA	TRBV6-5	CASSDNRQQGGYTF
NA	TRBV4-3	CASSQAGVNYGYTF
NA	TRBV30	CAWSWGGTGNTIYF
TRBD1	TRBV11-3	CASSLVGQGAVEQYF
NA	TRBV7-6	CASSLSTGSGDQPQHF
TRBD1	TRBV7-9	CASSLASGGYEQYF
TRBD2	TRBV9	CASSLGGLAGGPGTQYF
TRBD2	TRBV10-3	CAISEGTSGGNNEQFF
TRBD1	TRBV11-2	CASSSDRGETQYF